This TCR beta chain originates from a study of T-cell reconstitution after alpha-beta-depleted transplantation in children. The study's findings and limits: In patients about two months after transplant, alpha-beta T cells reportedly arose from several hundred expanded graft clones. T-cell counts and diversity were attributed mostly to newly produced T cells one year after transplant.

V lost 3 bases to trimming and J lost 4 bases; unmatched junction nucleotides: 14. The CDR3 loop spans 19 amino acids. Germline lookup yields CDR1 SGDLS and CDR2 YYNGEE. Worth noting for this clonotype: Its specificity is unknown.

Unique molecular identifiers featured in how the TCRbeta library was prepared. TCRdb called the PCR reads again in MiXCR, with one record for every CDR3 protein. Of 800,000 to 1,000,000 distinct CDR3 sequences listed, about 29% are singletons. The V call is TRBV9, the J call TRBJ2-5, with 14 bases matching TRBD2. The source of this sequence is a boy less than two years old who had a stem cell transplant for SCID, so the T cells may come from the graft donor. The sequencing here drew on PBMCs, mostly from graft donor cells, taken 360 days after TCRalphabeta/CD19-depleted stem cell transplant. As DNA, the CDR3 is TGTGCCAGCAGCGGACTAGCGGGGGGGGGAAGGCGGCGAGGAGAGACCCAGTACTTC. This encodes CASSGLAGGGRRRGETQYF.